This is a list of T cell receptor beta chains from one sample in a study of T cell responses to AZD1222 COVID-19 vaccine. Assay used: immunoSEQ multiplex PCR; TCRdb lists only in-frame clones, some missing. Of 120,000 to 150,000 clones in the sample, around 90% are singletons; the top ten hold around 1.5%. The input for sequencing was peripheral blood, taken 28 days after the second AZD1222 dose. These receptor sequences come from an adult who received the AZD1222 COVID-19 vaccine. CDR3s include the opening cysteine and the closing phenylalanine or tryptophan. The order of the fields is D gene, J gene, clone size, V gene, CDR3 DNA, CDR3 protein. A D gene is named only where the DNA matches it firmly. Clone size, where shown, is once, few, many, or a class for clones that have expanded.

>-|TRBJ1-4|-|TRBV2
TGTGCCAGCAGAGAGCCCAGAGACGATAATGAAAAACTGTTTTTT
CASREPRDDNEKLFF
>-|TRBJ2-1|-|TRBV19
TGTGCCAGTAGTATTGGCGCAGGAACCTACAATGAGCAGTTCTTC
CASSIGAGTYNEQFF
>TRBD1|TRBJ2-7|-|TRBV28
TGTGCCAGCAGTCTGGGACAGGCGCCGAGAGAGACCTACGAGCAGTACTTC
CASSLGQAPRETYEQYF
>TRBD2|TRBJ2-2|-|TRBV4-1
TGCGCCAGCAGCCAAACGGAAAGGGGACTAGGGAACACCGGGGAGCTGTTTTTT
CASSQTERGLGNTGELFF
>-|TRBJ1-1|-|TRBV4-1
TGCGCCAGCAGCCAAGGGCGGACCATGTTTGGCACTGAAGCTTTCTTT
CASSQGRTMFGTEAFF
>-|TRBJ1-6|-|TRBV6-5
TGTGCCAGTGCGCGGGGCGTGAAAAATTCACCCCTCCACTTT
CASARGVKNSPLHF
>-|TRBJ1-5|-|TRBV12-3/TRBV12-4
TGTGCCAGCAGGCGGGGGAGGGAGCCCCAGCATTTT
CASRRGREPQHF
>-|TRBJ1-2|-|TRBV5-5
TGTGCCAGCAGCTTGGCGAGGTCCAACTATGGCTACACCTTC
CASSLARSNYGYTF
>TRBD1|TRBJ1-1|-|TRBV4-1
TGCGCCAGCAGCCATGGAGCAGGGGGCACGAACACTGAAGCTTTCTTT
CASSHGAGGTNTEAFF
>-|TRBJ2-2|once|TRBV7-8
TGTGCCAGCAGTTTAAGCACAGGGCTAAGGAACACCGGGGAGCTGTTTTTT
CASSLSTGLRNTGELFF
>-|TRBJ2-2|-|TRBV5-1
TGCGCCAGCAACCCACGGGTTACGAACACCGGGGAGCTGTTTTTT
CASNPRVTNTGELFF
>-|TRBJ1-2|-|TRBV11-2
TGTGCCAGCAGTTGGGGGCCAGGTGGCTACACCTTC
CASSWGPGGYTF
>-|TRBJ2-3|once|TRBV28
TGTGCCATCCCATCTCCGGGGCATACCCCGGCCGTGTCAGATACGCAGTATTTT
CAIPSPGHTPAVSDTQYF
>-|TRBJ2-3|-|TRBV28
TGTGCCAGCGGCTCCTTATGGGCCCGGGCGGAGGATACGCAGTATTTT
CASGSLWARAEDTQYF
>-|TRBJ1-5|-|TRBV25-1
TGTGCCAGCAGTGAATCCGGGGAGTCAGGCAATCAGCCCCAGCATTTT
CASSESGESGNQPQHF
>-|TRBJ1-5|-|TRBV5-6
TGTGCCAGCAGCTCCGTGGCGGGGAGTAATCAGCCCCAGCATTTT
CASSSVAGSNQPQHF
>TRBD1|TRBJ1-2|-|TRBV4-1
TGCGCCAGCAGCCGGACAGGGGAATTGGGCGGCTACACCTTC
CASSRTGELGGYTF
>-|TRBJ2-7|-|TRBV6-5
TGTGCCAGCAGCCCCCGGCCCGGAACCTACGAGCAGTACTTC
CASSPRPGTYEQYF
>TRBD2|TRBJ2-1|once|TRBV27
TGTGCCAGCAGTAAACTAGCGGGAGCATACAATGAGCAGTTCTTC
CASSKLAGAYNEQFF
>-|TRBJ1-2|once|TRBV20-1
TGCAGTGCTAGTCATCCCTCGGGTGACTATGGCTACACCTTC
CSASHPSGDYGYTF
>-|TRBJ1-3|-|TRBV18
TGTGCCAGCTCACCACCGGCCAGGGCCTCTGGAAACACCATATATTTT
CASSPPARASGNTIYF
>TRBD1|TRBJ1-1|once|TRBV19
TGTGCCAGTAGTATTGGGAGGCGACAGGGCCCCTTTAGGACTGAAGCTTTCTTT
CASSIGRRQGPFRTEAFF
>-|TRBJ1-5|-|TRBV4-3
TGCGCCAGCAGCCAAGGGACCTCAAGTGGTCAGCCCCAGCATTTT
CASSQGTSSGQPQHF